One sample yielded the 29 T cell receptor beta chains listed below, sequenced in a study of blood T cell repertoires in COVID-19. The table came from immunoSEQ multiplex PCR; TCRdb's copy has only in-frame clones and leaves some out. The table lists 250,000 to 300,000 clones, roughly nine tenths of them singletons, with around 12% in the top ten. The specimen was peripheral blood. These TCRs come from a woman in her thirties with COVID-19, enrolled during active disease.

The chain joins TRBV19 to TRBJ2-5, with TRBD1 matching 8 bases. This CDR3 contains 15 residues. J was trimmed by 4 bases and V by 10 bases; bases with no gene match: 14. Germline V CDR1 and CDR2: LNHDA, SQIVND (reference sequence). DNA of the CDR3: TGTGCCACCTCCCCCACAGGGGGGTATAGAGAGACCCAGTACTTC. It specifies CATSPTGGYRETQYF.

In this sample, this clone turned up once. V is TRBV4-1 and J is TRBJ1-2; D not certain. CDR1 is MGHRA, CDR2 YSYEKL, per germline. This CDR3 comprises 14 residues. The V end was cut by 4 bases, the J end by 0 bases, with 9 bases between. CDR3 residues: CASSPGLANYGYTF. For the CDR3, the DNA is TGCGCCAGCAGCCCAGGTTTGGCTAACTATGGCTACACCTTC.

The chain carries TRBV2 and TRBJ1-2; 7 bases are shared with TRBD1. J was trimmed by 5 bases and V by 6 bases; bases with no gene match: 9. Germline CDR1 SNHLY, CDR2 FYNNEI. The CDR3 length is 14 residues. CDR3 in DNA: TGTGCCAGCAGCGCGGGACAGAAGATTTATGGCTACACCTTC. Its protein product is CASSAGQKIYGYTF.

The V and J genes are TRBV18 and TRBJ2-5, with 10 bases aligning to TRBD2. CDR3 length: 15 amino acids. Germline assignment: CDR1 KGHSH and CDR2 LQKENI. Trimming cost V 6 bases and J 4 bases; bases outside gene matches: 8. CDR3 residues: CASSSERGGVETQYF. The CDR3 region has the DNA TGTGCCAGCTCGTCCGAGCGGGGGGGCGTAGAGACCCAGTACTTC.

This rearrangement joins TRBV3-1 (or the pseudogene TRBV3-2) to TRBJ2-3; the match to TRBD2 covers 10 bases. This CDR3 is built from 16 residues. V was clipped by 4 bases and J by 1 base; unmatched bases: 5. Germline-derived CDR1 and CDR2 are LGHDT and YNNKEL (reference sequence). The CDR3, as DNA: TGTGCCAGCAGCCCTCTAGCGGGGGTGGGCACAGATACGCAGTATTTT. Amino acid sequence: CASSPLAGVGTDTQYF.

The chain couples TRBV5-5 to TRBJ1-1; 7 positions agree with TRBD1. The ends lost 4 bases at V and 1 base at J; junction bases unmatched: 4. The CDR3 covers 14 residues. Germline V lookup: CDR1 SGHKS, CDR2 YYEKEE (reference sequence). In nucleotides, the CDR3 is TGTGCCAGCAGCGTTACAGGGGCGAACACTGAAGCTTTCTTT. Translating it yields CASSVTGANTEAFF.

The J gene is TRBJ2-5, the V gene TRBV9, with D perhaps matching TRBD1 (6 bases). The germline V gene encodes CDR1 SGDLS and CDR2 YYNGEE. The CDR3 is 15 amino acids. V lost 0 bases and J lost 6, with 15 bases in between. In DNA, the CDR3 is TGTGCCAGCAGCGTAGTGTCTGGGCAGGGGAAGACCCAGTACTTC. Its translation: CASSVVSGQGKTQYF. The entire variable domain, with the rest obtained from reference TRBV9 and TRBJ2-5, is as follows: DSGVTQTPKHLITATGQRVTLRCSPRSGDLSVYWYQQSLDQGLQFLIQYYNGEERAKGNILERFSAQQFPDLHSELNLSSLELGDSALYFCASSVVSGQGKTQYFGPGTRLLVL.

CDR3 protein: CATSGRQPQHF. In DNA, the CDR3 is TGTGCCACCTCGGGTCGTCAGCCCCAGCATTTT. J is TRBJ1-5 and V is TRBV24-1; D ambiguous. Trimming removed 9 bases from V and 6 bases from J, with 8 bases in between. CDR3 length: 11 residues. CDR1 and CDR2 (germline): KGHDR, SFDVKD.

This sequence joins TRBV18 and TRBJ2-3, with 9 bases fitting TRBD1. V shed 3 bases and J 1 base; nucleotides not matched to a gene: 5. The CDR3 spans 16 residues. CDR1 and CDR2 from the germline V gene are KGHSH and LQKENI. CDR3 nucleotide sequence: TGTGCCAGCTCACCGAACCGGGACAGGGGCACAGATACGCAGTATTTT. Translation gives CASSPNRDRGTDTQYF.

The chain carries TRBV28 and TRBJ1-4; D is unclear. CDR3 length equals 12 residues. Germline CDR1 is MDHEN and CDR2 is SYDVKM. V lost 8 bases and J lost 8, with 12 bases in between. CDR3: CASGPAGEKLFF. In nucleotides, the CDR3 is TGTGCCAGCGGGCCTGCTGGCGAAAAACTGTTTTTT. Complete variable domain (other parts from reference TRBV28 and TRBJ1-4): DVKVTQSSRYLVKRTGEKVFLECVQDMDHENMFWYRQDPGLGLRLIYFSYDVKMKEKGDIPEGYSVSREKKERFSLILESASTNQTSMYLCASGPAGEKLFFGSGTQLSVL.

The chain recombines TRBV5-6 with TRBJ2-3, with TRBD1 matching 10 bases. The ends lost 4 bases at V and 2 bases at J; junction bases unmatched: 7. The length of the CDR3 is 16 residues. Germline V gene data show CDR1 as SGHDT and CDR2 as YYEEEE. This chain's CDR3 is CASSTPGTGDTDTQYF. CDR3 coding DNA: TGTGCCAGCAGCACCCCCGGGACAGGGGACACAGATACGCAGTATTTT.

The rearrangement uses TRBV5-1 and TRBJ1-1, with unresolved D. The CDR3 has 13 residues. Trimming stripped 2 bases from V and 0 bases from J, with 5 bases between. Germline V lookup: CDR1 SGHRS, CDR2 YFSETQ. The CDR3 spells CASSLEVNTEAFF. In DNA form, the CDR3 reads TGCGCCAGCAGCTTAGAGGTGAACACTGAAGCTTTCTTT.

The chain recombines TRBV6-6 with TRBJ2-3, with D possibly TRBD1 on 5 matching bases. This CDR3 spans 11 amino acids. The germline V gene encodes CDR1 MNHNY and CDR2 SVGAGI (reference sequence). Trimming left V 6 bases short and J 6 bases short, with 7 bases between. DNA for the CDR3: TGTGCCAGCAGGAAGGGGGATACGCAGTATTTT. Translating it yields CASRKGDTQYF.

The genes are TRBV19 and TRBJ1-1, with TRBD1 identical over 7 bases. Germline V CDR1 and CDR2: LNHDA, SQIVND (reference sequence). There are 13 residues in the CDR3. Unmatched junction bases numbered 10, after V lost 10 bases and J lost 5 bases. CDR3 sequence reads: CATRGGGLTEAFF. CDR3 bases: TGTGCCACCAGAGGGGGCGGGTTGACTGAAGCTTTCTTT. The variable domain in full, with the rest retrieved from reference TRBV19 and TRBJ1-1, is DGGITQSPKYLFRKEGQNVTLSCEQNLNHDAMYWYRQDPGQGLRLIYYSQIVNDFQKGDIAEGYSVSREKKESFPLTVTSAQKNPTAFYLCATRGGGLTEAFFGQGTRLTVV.

The chain combines TRBV7-9 with TRBJ2-1; 8 nucleotides line up with TRBD1. CDR1 is SEHNR, CDR2 FQNEAQ, per germline (reference sequence). CDR3 length: 16 residues. V trimming: 5 bases; J trimming: 0 bases; junction bases outside the gene matches: 6. DNA of the CDR3: TGTGCCAGCAGCGGGACAGGTGGGAGCTCCTACAATGAGCAGTTCTTC. Protein sequence: CASSGTGGSSYNEQFF.

The rearrangement uses TRBV16 and TRBJ2-3, with TRBD2 as a possible D gene (6 bases). Germline CDR1 is KGHSY and CDR2 is FQNENV. V lost 0 bases and J lost 2, with 12 bases in between. This CDR3 region has 16 residues. The CDR3: CASSQSGGEFTDTQYF. The CDR3 DNA is TGTGCCAGCAGCCAATCTGGAGGGGAATTCACAGATACGCAGTATTTT.

The chain carries TRBV7-8 and TRBJ1-3, with D unresolved. Germline CDR1 and CDR2: SGHVS and FQNEAQ. This CDR3 spans 14 amino acids. The V end was cut by 5 bases, the J end by 4 bases, with 12 bases between. This chain's CDR3 is CASSVTSDGNTIYF. CDR3 sequence (DNA): TGTGCCAGCAGCGTGACATCCGACGGAAACACCATATATTTT.

The chain employs TRBV27 and TRBJ2-7; D might be TRBD1 (6 bases). Germline CDR1 MNHEY, CDR2 SMNVEV (reference sequence). Trimming took off 2 bases at V and 3 bases at J, with 14 bases between the two ends. The CDR3 runs 15 residues. In DNA form, the CDR3 reads TGTGCCAGCAGTTTAAGTGGGGGCTTTCTCTACGAGCAGTACTTC. This sequence encodes CASSLSGGFLYEQYF.

V usage is TRBV12-2 and J usage is TRBJ2-1; TRBD1, the D gene given by the table, was not confirmed from the DNA. TRBV12-2 is given as a pseudogene. CDR3 length equals 19 residues. The CDR3 reads CASRSHAPSRAGTYNEQFF. The DNA for the CDR3 is TGTGCAAGTCGCTCCCATGCCCCCTCCCGGGCAGGGACCTACAATGAGCAGTTCTTC.

CDR3 region: CASSQDRETDTQYF. The CDR3 DNA reads TGTGCCAGCAGCCAAGACAGGGAAACAGATACGCAGTATTTT. The V gene is TRBV4-2, the J gene TRBJ2-3, with TRBD1 as a possible D gene (5 bases). This CDR3 region has 14 residues. V was cut by 0 bases and J by 3 bases, with 7 bases left in between. Germline CDR1 reads LGHNA; CDR2 reads YNFKEQ.

V and J are TRBV23-1 and TRBJ2-7; 9 positions match TRBD1. TRBV23-1 is marked as an open reading frame, function uncertain. Losses at the gene ends were 3 bases for V and 3 bases for J; bases not matched to a gene: 9. There are 16 residues in the CDR3. CDR3 coding DNA: TGCGCCAGCAGTCACCCGGACAGGGGCACGGTCTACGAGCAGTACTTC. It encodes CASSHPDRGTVYEQYF.

The V gene is TRBV15, the J gene TRBJ1-6; a possible D gene is TRBD1 (6 bases). The V end lost 0 bases, the J end lost 10 bases, and 10 bases lay between the germline ends. From germline, CDR1 is LNHNV and CDR2 YYDKDF (reference sequence). The CDR3 length is 14 residues. In DNA form, the CDR3 reads TGTGCCACCAGCAGAGATAGGGGGAAATCACCCCTCCACTTT. This codes for CATSRDRGKSPLHF.

The rearrangement links TRBV30 to TRBJ1-6; D remains unclear. Trimming removed 0 bases at V and 9 bases at J, with 6 bases between. CDR3 length: 12 residues. The germline V gene has CDR1 GTSNPN and CDR2 SVGIG (reference sequence). CDR3 sequence reads: CAWSVDISPLHF. CDR3 sequence (DNA): TGTGCCTGGAGTGTTGACATTTCACCCCTCCACTTT.

The chain has TRBV6-5 and TRBJ1-4, with a possible D match to TRBD1 (5 bases). The germline CDR1 and CDR2 sequences are MNHEY and SVGAGI. Trimming cost V 8 bases and J 3 bases, with 13 bases left between them. CDR3 size: 14 residues. In DNA form, the CDR3 reads TGTGCCAGCCAAGGAGGGGCGGCTAATGAAAAACTGTTTTTT. It yields the protein CASQGGAANEKLFF.

V is TRBV25-1 and J is TRBJ1-2; 9 bases align to TRBD1. After removal of 4 bases from V and 5 bases from J, the junction contained 11 bases not matched to a gene. The CDR3 contains 16 residues. Germline CDR1 is MGHDK and CDR2 is SYGVNS. The CDR3 region has the DNA TGTGCCAGCAGTGGGGACAGGGAACGGGATCCTTATGGCTACACCTTC. Its protein product is CASSGDRERDPYGYTF.

V and J are TRBV5-1 and TRBJ1-6; TRBD1 matches 8 bases. The ends lost 0 bases at V and 1 base at J; junction bases unmatched: 3. CDR1 is SGHRS and CDR2 is YFSETQ in the germline V gene. The CDR3 spans 17 residues. The CDR3 bases are TGCGCCAGCAGCTTGGACGGGGACAGGTCCTATAATTCACCCCTCCACTTT. Protein sequence: CASSLDGDRSYNSPLHF.

The CDR3 reads CAVLDRGNEKLFF. The CDR3 coding sequence is TGTGCCGTTTTGGACAGGGGAAATGAAAAACTGTTTTTT. This chain links TRBV28 with TRBJ1-4; 9 positions agree with TRBD1. The CDR3 has 13 residues. The V gene end was trimmed by 11 bases and the J gene end by 5 bases; junction bases not matched to a gene: 6. Germline V CDR1 and CDR2: MDHEN, SYDVKM.

About this clone itself: Other DNA sequences in the sample encode the same CDR3. The CDR3, as DNA: TGTGCCAGCAGCGCGGCTCCAGGGGGGCTATATCCCAATGAGCAGTTCTTC. This gives the protein CASSAAPGGLYPNEQFF. The chain couples TRBV11-3 to TRBJ2-1; D may be TRBD1 (7 bases). This CDR3 comprises 17 residues. V lost 5 bases and J 6 bases, leaving 23 bases between the germline ends. CDR1 SGHNT and CDR2 YENEEA come from the germline V gene.

This chain joins TRBV4-1 and TRBJ2-1, with TRBD2 matching over 15 bases. Germline loops: CDR1 MGHRA, CDR2 YSYEKL. J lost 10 bases, V lost 3 bases, and 7 bases had no gene match. The length of the CDR3 is 16 residues. CDR3 DNA: TGCGCCAGCAGCCACCGGACTAGCGGGGGGGCCAGCGAGCAGTTCTTC. Translated, it gives CASSHRTSGGASEQFF.